These T cell receptor beta chains were read from a single sample in a study of breast tumors, draining lymph nodes, adjacent tissues. TCRdb processed the multiplex PCR reads anew with MiXCR; each CDR3 protein has one entry. Among over 250,000 distinct CDR3 sequences listed, roughly 31% were seen once. The sample consisted of axillary lymph node tissue. These receptors all come from a female donor with breast cancer. Some clones in this sample may be carry-over from other donors' samples. The conserved cysteine and the conserved F or W are not part of the CDR3 here. The order of the fields is J gene, V gene, CDR3 protein.

TRBJ2-1 TRBV6-5 ASSYTLQGTSGDEQF
TRBJ2-7 TRBV5-1 ASSFTSSYGQY
TRBJ2-7 TRBV11-3 ASSFGRDYEQY
TRBJ2-5 TRBV2 ATAGRGARTQY
TRBJ2-2 TRBV5-1 ASSSRLEAGELF
TRBJ1-4 TRBV7-9 ASSPRGFGEKLF
TRBJ2-7 TRBV15 PTSNEQY
TRBJ2-7 TRBV6-5 ASSPSSGTSSYEQY
TRBJ2-5 TRBV5-1 ASSLYWGEAQY
TRBJ1-2 TRBV18 ASSPQGPYGYT
TRBJ1-3 TRBV12-3/TRBV12-4 ASSFTGATIY
TRBJ2-1 TRBV20-1 RGSGYNERF
TRBJ2-2 TRBV19 ASSTRQGNTGELF
TRBJ2-7 TRBV11-2 ASSLERDSEQY
TRBJ2-3 TRBV5-4 ASTLVRDTQY
TRBJ2-7 TRBV7-2 ASSKWTSGPYEQY
TRBJ2-5 TRBV6-1 ASSPPRTGGLQAQY
TRBJ2-5 TRBV6-5 ASSPPLGVTRAGGETQY
TRBJ1-6 TRBV14 ASSQRSRDSPL
TRBJ2-3 TRBV7-9 ASSPGGGPGDTQY
TRBJ1-6 TRBV5-8 ASSQRTGLKSLH
TRBJ1-2 TRBV12-3/TRBV12-4 ASSFRGDVGYT
TRBJ1-1 TRBV24-1 ATSDSGNMNTEAF
TRBJ1-2 TRBV5-8 ASSLLPPNVNYGYT
TRBJ2-3 TRBV30 AWSRDFTDTQY
TRBJ2-3 TRBV11-3 ASSRGLAGGAIDEQY
TRBJ2-7 TRBV4-2 ASSQVTSETYEQY
TRBJ2-1 TRBV10-3 AISELAGSEQF
TRBJ2-1 TRBV20-1 SARGRLDNEQF
TRBJ2-5 TRBV7-3 ASSLKGFFGETQH
TRBJ2-5 TRBV20-1 SAETLAGGAETQY
TRBJ1-4 TRBV2 ASSVGLAGVLGEKLF
TRBJ2-2 TRBV9 ASSVIGSVTGELF
TRBJ2-1 TRBV6-2/TRBV6-3 ASSLLAPYNEQF
TRBJ2-4 TRBV6-2/TRBV6-3 ASSPSGRASIQY
TRBJ2-7 TRBV27 ASSLKGQSSSYEQY
TRBJ2-5 TRBV25-1 ASSADRAKTQY
TRBJ1-6 TRBV11-2 ASSLRFDSPLH
TRBJ2-2 TRBV19 ASRKTGELF
TRBJ2-5 TRBV19 ASTWRRGETQY
TRBJ2-5 TRBV27 ASSRWEGGQETQY
TRBJ1-2 TRBV7-9 ASSLVAGKIGYT
TRBJ2-7 TRBV2 ASRGSASYEQY
TRBJ1-3 TRBV29-1 SVVGQFGNTIY
TRBJ2-7 TRBV5-4 ASSAGLAGVSYEQY
TRBJ2-3 TRBV10-3 AISNRGPDTQY